This TCR beta chain was captured by sequencing in a study of CD8 T cells in Susac syndrome. RNA was extracted with the RNeasy kit, and a quantity of roughly 0.45 to 1 ug was reverse transcribed using random hexamers. Across 54 Vbeta and 13 Jbeta, immunoSEQ multiplex PCR amplified TCR beta CDR3. MiXCR, run by TCRdb on the immunoSEQ multiplex PCR reads, gives a single entry per CDR3 protein. The sample has more than 150,000 distinct CDR3 sequences, roughly 94% seen once. This clonotype was seen only once. Sequencing of TCR beta, carried out with a high-throughput approach, was applied to CD8+ and CD4+ T cells from the blood. In the multiple sclerosis control group, patients were treatment-naive and had stable or active relapsing-remitting disease. TEMRA cells underwent FACS enrichment and CD8+ and CD4+ T cells underwent negative isolation. V was cut by 3 bases and J by 2 bases, with 10 bases left in between. Germline CDR1 reads LGHDT; CDR2 reads YNNKEL (reference sequence). The CDR3 covers 14 residues.

The chain couples TRBV3-1 to TRBJ2-5; D is unclear. Sequenced input: CD8+ T cells from PBMCs. This TCR was sampled from a human donor with multiple sclerosis. CDR3 sequence (DNA): TGTGCCAGCAGCCACTGGCAGTATCAAGAGACCCAGTACTTC. Amino acid sequence: CASSHWQYQETQYF.